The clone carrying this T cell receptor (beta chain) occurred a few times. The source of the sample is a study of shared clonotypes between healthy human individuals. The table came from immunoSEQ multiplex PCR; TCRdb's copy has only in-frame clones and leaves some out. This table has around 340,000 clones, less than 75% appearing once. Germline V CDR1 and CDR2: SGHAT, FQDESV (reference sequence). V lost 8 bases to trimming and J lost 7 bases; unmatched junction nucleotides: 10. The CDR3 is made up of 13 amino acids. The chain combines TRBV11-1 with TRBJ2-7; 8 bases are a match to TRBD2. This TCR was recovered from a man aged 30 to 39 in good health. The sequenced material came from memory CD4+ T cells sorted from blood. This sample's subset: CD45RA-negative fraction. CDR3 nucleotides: TGTGCCAGCTCGTTCAAGCGGGAGAGGGAGCAGTACTTC. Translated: CASSFKREREQYF.